This TCR beta chain was obtained from a study of blood T cell repertoires in COVID-19. The repertoire was sequenced with immunoSEQ multiplex PCR; TCRdb's copy has only in-frame clones and lacks some. The table records 300,000 or so clones, about 82% of them present only once. This CDR3 region has 14 residues. CDR1 is SGHVS and CDR2 is FQNEAQ in the germline V gene. Trimming left V 0 bases short and J 6 bases short, with 8 bases between. This clonotype originated in a woman aged 50 to 60 with acute or convalescent COVID-19. The V and J genes are TRBV7-8 and TRBJ2-2; a possible D gene is TRBD2 (5 bases). The specimen was peripheral blood. In nucleotides, the CDR3 is TGTGCCAGCAGCTTAGCGTCGGGGTCCGGGGAGCTGTTTTTT. This encodes CASSLASGSGELFF.